Each of the 18 T cell receptor beta chains below was sequenced from the same sample in a study of T cell changes during pregnancy in multiple sclerosis. Sequenced by immunoSEQ multiplex PCR; TCRdb stores in-frame clones only, minus some. The sample contains around 68,000 clones, about nine tenths of which appear only once. Sequenced here: peripheral blood, sampled in the third trimester of pregnancy. Every receptor here comes from a female donor with multiple sclerosis, enrolled in a pregnancy study.

This rearrangement joins TRBV7-9 to TRBJ2-7; D is unresolved. The V and J ends lost 5 bases and 8 bases respectively, with 13 bases between them. The CDR3 is made up of 12 amino acids. Germline assignment: CDR1 SEHNR and CDR2 FQNEAQ (reference sequence). CDR3 region: CASSPLMGQQYF. The CDR3 coding sequence is TGTGCCAGCAGCCCCCTGATGGGCCAGCAGTACTTC.

The chain uses TRBV7-9 and TRBJ2-3; TRBD2 matches at 7 bases. V gave up 4 bases and J gave up 5 bases; unmatched junction bases: 6. CDR3 length: 14 amino acids. Germline V CDR1 and CDR2: SEHNR, FQNEAQ (reference sequence). CDR3 sequence reads: CASSSPGGGDTQYF. CDR3 DNA sequence: TGTGCCAGCAGCTCCCCTGGGGGGGGAGATACGCAGTATTTT. The full variable domain, completed using reference TRBV7-9 and TRBJ2-3, is DTGVSQNPRHKITKRGQNVTFRCDPISEHNRLYWYRQTLGQGPEFLTYFQNEAQLEKSRLLSDRFSAERPKGSFSTLEIQRTEQGDSAMYLCASSSPGGGDTQYFGPGTRLTVL.

The V call is TRBV2, the J call TRBJ2-5; a weak D match, TRBD2 (6 bases). The CDR3 has 14 residues. The germline V and J ends were trimmed by 10 bases and 0 bases, with 15 bases remaining between them. The V gene's germline CDR1 is SNHLY and CDR2 FYNNEI. The CDR3 here is CATILTRNQETQYF. CDR3 in DNA: TGTGCCACCATCCTGACTAGGAACCAAGAGACCCAGTACTTC.

The V call is TRBV30, the J call TRBJ2-2; D perhaps matches TRBD1 (5 bases). The V gene lost 3 bases and the J gene lost 6 bases, with 8 bases spanning the gap. The CDR3 has 12 amino acids. Germline CDR1 GTSNPN, CDR2 SVGIG (reference sequence). The CDR3 DNA reads TGTGCCTGGAGCAAAGGGGCCGGGGAGCTGTTTTTT. It translates to CAWSKGAGELFF.

This clone was picked up a small number of times. The V gene is TRBV7-7, the J gene TRBJ1-1; unclear D gene. Germline V gene data show CDR1 as SSHAT and CDR2 as FNYEAQ (reference sequence). Between the trimmed V and J ends, which lost 4 bases and 1 base, there was a span of 7 bases. CDR3 length: 13 amino acids. CDR3 sequence: CASSSDSNTEAFF. Here the CDR3 DNA reads TGTGCCAGCAGCTCGGACTCGAACACTGAAGCTTTCTTT.

This chain uses TRBV11-2 with TRBJ2-2; possible D gene TRBD2, 7 bases. The CDR3 extends over 15 amino acids. Germline values: CDR1 SGHAT, CDR2 FQNNGV. Trimming took 5 bases from V and 5 from J, leaving 15 bases between them. The CDR3 sequence is CASSLVGGETGELFF. CDR3 nucleotide sequence: TGTGCCAGCAGCCTTGTAGGGGGGGAAACCGGGGAGCTGTTTTTT.

The J gene is TRBJ2-1, the V gene TRBV7-8, with D perhaps TRBD2 (6 bases). This CDR3 has 15 residues. CDR1 is SGHVS and CDR2 is FQNEAQ in the germline V gene. Trimming took off 6 bases at V and 2 bases at J, with 14 bases between the two ends. Here the CDR3 reads CASSRRGGAYNEQFF. CDR3 bases: TGTGCCAGCAGTCGTAGGGGCGGGGCCTACAATGAGCAGTTCTTC. The variable domain in full, with the rest retrieved from reference TRBV7-8 and TRBJ2-1, is GAGVSQSPRYKVAKRGQDVALRCDPISGHVSLFWYQQALGQGPEFLTYFQNEAQLDKSGLPSDRFFAERPEGSVSTLKIQRTQQEDSAVYLCASSRRGGAYNEQFFGPGTRLTVL.

This chain connects TRBV7-2 to TRBJ2-3; 8 bases fit TRBD2. V lost 5 bases to trimming and J lost 0 bases; unmatched junction nucleotides: 7. Per germline, CDR1 SGHTA and CDR2 FQGNSA. CDR3 length equals 16 residues. This chain's CDR3 is CASSRSLAGSTDTQYF. CDR3 coding DNA: TGTGCCAGCAGCCGATCCTTAGCGGGGAGCACAGATACGCAGTATTTT.

The rearrangement links TRBV4-2 to TRBJ1-5; D ambiguous. Germline CDR1 and CDR2: LGHNA and YNFKEQ. Between the trimmed V and J ends, which lost 1 base and 7 bases, there was a span of 14 bases. The CDR3 has 15 residues. The CDR3 protein is CASSQGSPRGQPQHF. CDR3 DNA: TGTGCCAGCAGCCAAGGGTCCCCAAGAGGCCAGCCCCAGCATTTT.

The chain joins TRBV4-3 to TRBJ2-2; a possible D gene is TRBD1 (6 bases). V was trimmed by 1 base and J by 7 bases, leaving 13 bases between them. This CDR3 region has 15 residues. Per germline, CDR1 LGHNA and CDR2 YSLEER. The CDR3 is CASSQGHRADGELFF. The CDR3 bases are TGCGCCAGCAGCCAAGGTCACAGGGCGGACGGGGAGCTGTTTTTT.

This clone was found once. The rearrangement links TRBV9 to TRBJ2-5; 8 nucleotides match TRBD2. Germline V gene data show CDR1 as SGDLS and CDR2 as YYNGEE. The CDR3 sequence is 14 residues long. J gave up 4 bases and V 2 bases, and 4 bases lay outside the gene matches. Here the CDR3 DNA reads TGTGCCAGCAGCGTCGGGAGGGACGGAGAGACCCAGTACTTC. Amino acids: CASSVGRDGETQYF.

This sequence joins TRBV6-1 and TRBJ1-4, with D possibly TRBD1 on 6 matching bases. Trimming stripped 3 bases from V and 1 base from J, with 9 bases between. This CDR3 contains 15 residues. The germline V gene encodes CDR1 MNHNS and CDR2 SASEGT. The CDR3 here is CASSDVDRTNEKLFF. The CDR3 DNA follows: TGTGCCAGCAGTGACGTGGACAGAACTAATGAAAAACTGTTTTTT.

In this sample, this clone turned up a few times. The chain combines TRBV19 with TRBJ2-2, with TRBD1 as a possible D gene (6 bases). The CDR3 contains 16 residues. Germline assignment: CDR1 LNHDA and CDR2 SQIVND (reference sequence). V gave up 0 bases and J gave up 0 bases, with 8 bases separating them. The CDR3 here is CASSIEAGANTGELFF. CDR3 nucleotides: TGTGCCAGTAGTATAGAGGCAGGGGCGAACACCGGGGAGCTGTTTTTT.

The chain recombines TRBV10-1 with TRBJ1-5; no reliable D call. Germline CDR1 is WNHNN and CDR2 is SYGVQD (reference sequence). Deletions cut 2 bases from V and 3 bases from J, with 11 bases between. This CDR3 is 15 amino acids long. The CDR3 sequence is CASSEGSIFNQPQHF. CDR3 nucleotide sequence: TGCGCCAGCAGTGAGGGCAGTATATTCAATCAGCCCCAGCATTTT.

The chain links TRBV16 to TRBJ2-2; no clear D gene. V lost 2 bases to trimming and J lost 9 bases, with 7 bases between them. Germline V CDR1 and CDR2: KGHSY, FQNENV. The CDR3 is 12 residues long. For the CDR3, the DNA is TGTGCCAGCAGCCAAAGCGTAAGGGAGCTGTTTTTT. The encoded protein is CASSQSVRELFF.

The chain is built from TRBV5-1 and TRBJ2-5, with D perhaps matching TRBD2 (5 bases). V was clipped by 4 bases and J by 4 bases, with 11 bases between them. Per germline, CDR1 SGHRS and CDR2 YFSETQ. The CDR3 runs to 13 residues. CDR3: CASSTGLVETQYF. The DNA for the CDR3 is TGCGCCAGCAGCACCGGACTCGTAGAGACCCAGTACTTC.

The chain links TRBV5-4 to TRBJ2-1, with 11 positions matching TRBD2. Trimming removed 4 bases from V and 2 bases from J; junction bases left unmatched: 11. The CDR3 contains 18 residues. Per the germline V gene, CDR1 is SGHNT and CDR2 is YYREEE (reference sequence). CDR3 sequence (DNA): TGTGCCAGCAGCCCTAGAATAGCGGGAGGGCCCGCCTACAATGAGCAGTTCTTC. Its protein product is CASSPRIAGGPAYNEQFF.

This clone was detected once. The chain uses TRBV4-3 and TRBJ2-1, with 7 positions matching TRBD1. This CDR3 spans 16 amino acids. V lost 1 base, J lost 0 bases, and 3 bases stayed unmatched. In germline, CDR1 is LGHNA, CDR2 YSLEER. The CDR3 DNA sequence: TGCGCCAGCAGCCAAGGGGACAGTTACTCCTACAATGAGCAGTTCTTC. Protein sequence: CASSQGDSYSYNEQFF.